Sequencing of this T cell receptor (beta chain) was carried out in a study of chemoradiotherapy in HPV16-positive cancers. General study results and limits: Non-HPV-specific T cells did not expand in tumors during treatment, whereas candidate HPV-specific clones and E7-related motifs did. Functional assays defining HPV-specific T cells used only a couple of HPV16-positive patients.

As for this clone: Its antigen is still unknown.

Data came from immunoSEQ multiplex PCR; TCRdb stores just in-frame clones and leaves some out. Here the sample spans just under 40,000 clones, around 80% being singletons. This TCR was sampled from a human donor with HPV-associated anogenital cancer. Sequencing used blood, obtained from a patient who underwent chemoradiotherapy.

Here the CDR3 reads CASSSGGPDTQYF. CDR3 coding DNA: TGTGCCAGTTCGAGTGGGGGCCCAGATACGCAGTATTTT. The J gene is TRBJ2-3, the V gene TRBV18; tentative D call: TRBD1 (6 bases). V lost 9 bases and J lost 4, with 14 bases in between. The CDR3 consists of 13 residues. The germline CDR1 and CDR2 sequences are KGHSH and LQKENI.